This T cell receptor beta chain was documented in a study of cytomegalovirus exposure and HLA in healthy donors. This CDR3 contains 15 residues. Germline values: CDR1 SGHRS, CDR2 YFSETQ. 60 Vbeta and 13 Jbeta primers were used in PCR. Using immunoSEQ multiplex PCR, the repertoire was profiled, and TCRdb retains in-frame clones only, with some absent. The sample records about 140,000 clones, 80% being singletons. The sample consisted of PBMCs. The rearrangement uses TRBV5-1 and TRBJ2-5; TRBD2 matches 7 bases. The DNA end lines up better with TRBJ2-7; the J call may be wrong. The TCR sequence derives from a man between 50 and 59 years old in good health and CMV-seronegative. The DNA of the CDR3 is TGCGCCAGCAGGGGAGGGGTCACTGAATCCTACGAGCAGTACTTC. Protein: CASRGGVTESYEQYF.